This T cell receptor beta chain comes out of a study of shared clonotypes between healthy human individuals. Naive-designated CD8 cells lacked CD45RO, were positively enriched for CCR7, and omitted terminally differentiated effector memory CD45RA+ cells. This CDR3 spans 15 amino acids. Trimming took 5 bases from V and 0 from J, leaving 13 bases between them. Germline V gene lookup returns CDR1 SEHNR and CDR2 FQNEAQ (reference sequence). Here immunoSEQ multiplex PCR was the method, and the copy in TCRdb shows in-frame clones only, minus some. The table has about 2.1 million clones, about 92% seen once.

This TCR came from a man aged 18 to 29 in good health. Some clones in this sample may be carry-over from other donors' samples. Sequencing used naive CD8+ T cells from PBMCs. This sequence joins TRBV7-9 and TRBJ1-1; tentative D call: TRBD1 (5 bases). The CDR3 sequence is CASSPRDSMNTEAFF. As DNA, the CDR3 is TGTGCCAGCAGCCCGCGGGACTCCATGAACACTGAAGCTTTCTTT. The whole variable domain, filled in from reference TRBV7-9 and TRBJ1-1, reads DTGVSQNPRHKITKRGQNVTFRCDPISEHNRLYWYRQTLGQGPEFLTYFQNEAQLEKSRLLSDRFSAERPKGSFSTLEIQRTEQGDSAMYLCASSPRDSMNTEAFFGQGTRLTVV.